A single sample gave rise to the 4 T cell receptor beta chains below, sequenced in a study of T-cell reconstitution after alpha-beta-depleted transplantation in children. Unique molecular identifiers tagged the TCRbeta library. TCRdb re-analysed the PCR reads in MiXCR, keeping a single row per CDR3 protein. The sample records about 400,000 distinct CDR3 sequences, roughly 17% being singletons. Sequenced material: PBMCs, mostly from graft donor cells, taken 360 days after TCRalphabeta/CD19-depleted stem cell transplant. These receptors were taken from a boy under two years old who had a stem cell transplant for Wiskott-Aldrich syndrome, so the T cells may come from the graft donor.

This clonotype appeared a few times. This chain joins TRBV27 and TRBJ2-5, with a weak D call TRBD1 (5 bases). The CDR3 totals 17 residues. CDR1 is MNHEY, CDR2 SMNVEV, per germline (reference sequence). V lost 5 bases and J 1 base, leaving 20 bases between the germline ends. DNA for the CDR3: TGTGCCAGCAGTCCAAGAGGAGTAGCAGGGTTCCAAGAGACCCAGTACTTC. Its translation is CASSPRGVAGFQETQYF.

This clonotype was seen at least ten times. V usage is TRBV7-2 and J usage is TRBJ2-7, with a weak D call TRBD1 (6 bases). Germline CDR1 and CDR2: SGHTA and FQGNSA. CDR3 length: 14 amino acids. V was trimmed by 5 bases and J by 2 bases, leaving 13 bases between them. The CDR3 protein is CASSTSTGTYEQYF. CDR3 nucleotide sequence: TGTGCCAGCAGCACCTCGACAGGAACCTACGAGCAGTACTTC. Using reference TRBV7-2 and TRBJ2-7 for the parts outside the CDR3, the full variable domain is GAGVSQSPSNKVTEKGKDVELRCDPISGHTALYWYRQSLGQGLEFLIYFQGNSAPDKSGLPSDRFSAERTGGSVSTLTIQRTQQEDSAVYLCASSTSTGTYEQYFGPGTRLTVT.

This clonotype was seen a handful of times. The chain employs TRBV14 and TRBJ2-7; D unresolved. CDR1 is SGHDN and CDR2 is FVKESK in the germline V gene. V was shortened by 5 bases and J by 3 bases, with 14 bases between the two germline ends. The CDR3 loop spans 14 amino acids. The CDR3 DNA reads TGTGCCAGCAGCAGTATCATATCCCTCTACGAGCAGTACTTC. Its protein is CASSSIISLYEQYF.

The J gene is TRBJ2-3, the V gene TRBV2, with D uncertain. Germline V gene sequence: CDR1 SNHLY, CDR2 FYNNEI. Trimming shortened V by 1 base and J by 2 bases, and 7 bases separated the two germline ends. This CDR3 is 14 amino acids long. The CDR3 sequence: CASSEEPHTDTQYF. Here the CDR3 DNA reads TGTGCCAGCAGTGAAGAGCCCCACACAGATACGCAGTATTTT.